These T cell receptor beta chains were read from a single sample in a study of graft-versus-host responses after intestinal transplantation. Repertoires were generated with immunoSEQ multiplex PCR, while TCRdb's copy carries only in-frame clones and drops some. Of about 80,000 clones listed, about 90% were seen once; the top ten hold roughly 0.7%. The specimen was PBMCs, collected 98 days after intestinal transplantation. All receptors come from a human patient who received an intestinal transplant, so some T cells may come from the graft donor. Both conserved end residues are part of each CDR3.

>TRBV29-1|TRBJ2-7
CSVNRGGSYEQYF
>TRBV14|TRBJ2-1
CASSQGDSVYNEQFF
>TRBV5-4|TRBJ2-3
CASSWGGGDTQYF
>TRBV28|TRBJ2-5
CASSPGLAGQETQYF
>TRBV11-2|TRBJ1-1
CASSLRPRIEAFF
>TRBV29-1|TRBJ1-2
CSVEKKGQSATYGYTF
>TRBV7-8|TRBJ2-3
CASRIYKMGLEGDTQYF
>TRBV5-1|TRBJ2-7
CASSHRGTSGGPPYEQYF
>TRBV6-1|TRBJ1-6
CASRGHSPLHF
>TRBV7-4|TRBJ1-2
CASSFSGTGWMGYGYTF
>TRBV6-5|TRBJ2-5
CASSYTQQETQYF
>TRBV2|TRBJ1-3
CASGTTGLSGNTIYF
>TRBV6-1|TRBJ1-4
CASSEWRGPTNEKLFF
>TRBV23-1|TRBJ2-3
CASSQLNLGTASSTDTQYF
>TRBV6-1|TRBJ1-5
CASSEVSHQPQHF
>TRBV19|TRBJ2-2
CASSIKSLTGILWGTGELFF
>TRBV27|TRBJ2-7
CASSSLLADQGDEQYF
>TRBV4-2|TRBJ2-1
CASSQDPAILAGAPNEQFF
>TRBV5-1|TRBJ2-7
CASSGTGHEQYF
>TRBV11-1|TRBJ2-7
CASSLEARGAYEQYF
>TRBV4-1|TRBJ2-1
CASSQTTTYNEQFF
>TRBV6-1|TRBJ1-1
CASSTRTGLGTEAFF
>TRBV7-3|TRBJ2-2
CASSSGLAGVTGELFF
>TRBV6-1|TRBJ2-1
CASSTGTSVHNEQFF
>TRBV5-1|TRBJ2-1
CASSTGQPLYNEQFF
>TRBV27|TRBJ2-3
CASSLWTSGLSTDTQYF
>TRBV7-3|TRBJ1-1
CASSLEAGTEAFF
>TRBV5-1|TRBJ2-3
CASSLAGLSTDTQYF
>TRBV6-1|TRBJ2-5
CASSEWGTSENGETQYF